The 2 T cell receptor beta chains presented below share a single source sample, sequenced in a study of blood T cell repertoires in COVID-19. Using immunoSEQ multiplex PCR, the repertoire was profiled, and TCRdb retains in-frame clones only, with some absent. The sample has about 180,000 clones; more than 80% are singletons. Material for sequencing was PBMCs or T cells enriched from blood (not recorded which). All receptors derive from a middle-aged man who had recovered from COVID-19.

The chain employs TRBV28 and TRBJ1-2; D is ambiguous. The CDR3 totals 14 residues. Germline V CDR1 and CDR2: MDHEN, SYDVKM. The ends were cut back, 6 bases at V and 7 bases at J, with 18 bases in the middle. This CDR3 is CASSPTHGLLGYTF. DNA for the CDR3: TGTGCCAGCAGCCCTACACATGGGCTGCTTGGCTACACCTTC.

This clone occurred a few times. J is TRBJ1-1 and V is TRBV9; TRBD1 might be the D (5 bases). The CDR3 length is 14 residues. The ends were cut back, 4 bases at V and 4 bases at J, with 14 bases in the middle. Germline assignment: CDR1 SGDLS and CDR2 YYNGEE. CDR3 residues: CASSKTETITEAFF. The CDR3 DNA reads as TGTGCCAGCAGCAAGACAGAGACCATCACTGAAGCTTTCTTT.